This is a list of T cell receptor beta chains from one sample in a study of blood T cell repertoires in COVID-19. TCRdb's table, derived via immunoSEQ multiplex PCR, lists solely in-frame clones and lacks some. This repertoire shows 250,000 or so clones, about 83% found once; its top ten account for 2% to 2.5%. Specimen: PBMCs or T cells enriched from blood (not recorded which). These receptors were collected from a woman in her 50s who had recovered from COVID-19. Each CDR3 is given with its conserved first and last residue. The order of the fields is D gene, clone size, J gene, V gene, CDR3 DNA, CDR3 protein. D genes are given only for firm matches. Part of the rows lack a size; the others show once, few, many or a class for expanded clones.

D gene: TRBD1
clone size: .
J gene: TRBJ1-1
V gene: TRBV27
CDR3 DNA: TGTGCCAGCACAAAACAGGGGTTGAACACTGAAGCTTTCTTT
CDR3 protein: CASTKQGLNTEAFF

D gene: TRBD2
clone size: once
J gene: TRBJ2-2
V gene: TRBV9
CDR3 DNA: TGTGCCAGCAGCTTTTCTAGCGGGAGAGCGGCCGGGGAGCTGTTTTTT
CDR3 protein: CASSFSSGRAAGELFF

D gene: .
clone size: many
J gene: TRBJ1-2
V gene: TRBV15
CDR3 DNA: TGTGCCACCAGCAGCCTTCAGGGTCTAGGTGGCTACACCTTC
CDR3 protein: CATSSLQGLGGYTF

D gene: TRBD1
clone size: .
J gene: TRBJ2-7
V gene: TRBV29-1
CDR3 DNA: TGCAGCGTTGGGGGACAGGGTCTGAACGAGCAGTACTTC
CDR3 protein: CSVGGQGLNEQYF

D gene: .
clone size: .
J gene: TRBJ2-7
V gene: TRBV11-2
CDR3 DNA: TGTGCCAGCAGCTTAGGTGCCCCCCAGGATGAGCAGTACTTC
CDR3 protein: CASSLGAPQDEQYF

D gene: TRBD1
clone size: .
J gene: TRBJ2-3
V gene: TRBV6-1
CDR3 DNA: TGTGCCAGCAGTGCTGCGACAGGGCCTTCCCGCACAGATACGCAGTATTTT
CDR3 protein: CASSAATGPSRTDTQYF

D gene: .
clone size: .
J gene: TRBJ1-2
V gene: TRBV7-9
CDR3 DNA: TGTGCCAGCAGCTTCAGGCCAACTAACTATGGCTACACCTTC
CDR3 protein: CASSFRPTNYGYTF

D gene: .
clone size: .
J gene: TRBJ2-7
V gene: TRBV7-9
CDR3 DNA: TGTGCCAGCAGCCCCCGGCATAGCCCCTACGAGCAGTACTTC
CDR3 protein: CASSPRHSPYEQYF

D gene: .
clone size: .
J gene: TRBJ2-1
V gene: TRBV5-1
CDR3 DNA: TGCGCCAGCAGCCCGCGCCCCAGCGGAGCCTACAATGAGCAGTTCTTC
CDR3 protein: CASSPRPSGAYNEQFF

D gene: TRBD1
clone size: .
J gene: TRBJ1-5
V gene: TRBV5-1
CDR3 DNA: TGCGCCAGCAGCTCTGGACAGGGCAGTCAGCCCCAGCATTTT
CDR3 protein: CASSSGQGSQPQHF

D gene: TRBD1
clone size: .
J gene: TRBJ2-7
V gene: TRBV2
CDR3 DNA: TGTGCCAGCACACAGGGGGGCTACGAGCAGTACTTC
CDR3 protein: CASTQGGYEQYF

D gene: TRBD1
clone size: .
J gene: TRBJ2-7
V gene: TRBV19
CDR3 DNA: TGTGCCAGTAGTGTTCCCGGGACAGGGTTTTACGAGCAGTACTTC
CDR3 protein: CASSVPGTGFYEQYF

D gene: TRBD1
clone size: few
J gene: TRBJ1-1
V gene: TRBV19
CDR3 DNA: TGTGCCAGTAGTATAAGACAGGGGGAAGCTGAAGCTTTCTTT
CDR3 protein: CASSIRQGEAEAFF

D gene: TRBD2
clone size: .
J gene: TRBJ2-3
V gene: TRBV4-3
CDR3 DNA: TGCGCCAGCAGCCAAATGTGGGGACTAGCGGGAGATACGCAGTATTTT
CDR3 protein: CASSQMWGLAGDTQYF

D gene: TRBD1
clone size: .
J gene: TRBJ1-1
V gene: TRBV5-1
CDR3 DNA: TGCGCCAGCAGCGCGGGGACAGGGACGAACCTGAACACTGAAGCTTTCTTT
CDR3 protein: CASSAGTGTNLNTEAFF

D gene: TRBD1
clone size: few
J gene: TRBJ1-1
V gene: TRBV7-2
CDR3 DNA: TGTGCCAGCAGCCTCGCCGGACAGGAGAACACTGAAGCTTTCTTT
CDR3 protein: CASSLAGQENTEAFF

D gene: .
clone size: once
J gene: TRBJ1-2
V gene: TRBV29-1
CDR3 DNA: TGCAGCGTTGAGGAGGGATACTATGGCTACACCTTC
CDR3 protein: CSVEEGYYGYTF

D gene: TRBD1
clone size: once
J gene: TRBJ1-5
V gene: TRBV19
CDR3 DNA: TGTGCCAGTAGCCGGGACAGACTTCAGCCCCAGCATTTT
CDR3 protein: CASSRDRLQPQHF

D gene: TRBD1
clone size: .
J gene: TRBJ2-3
V gene: TRBV24-1
CDR3 DNA: TGTGCCACCAGTGAGGCAGGGGGTTCGTCAGATACGCAGTATTTT
CDR3 protein: CATSEAGGSSDTQYF

D gene: .
clone size: .
J gene: TRBJ1-6
V gene: TRBV4-2
CDR3 DNA: TGTGCCAGCAGCCAAGATGCCGACAGGAGCTCCTATAATTCACCCCTCCACTTT
CDR3 protein: CASSQDADRSSYNSPLHF

D gene: .
clone size: once
J gene: TRBJ2-3
V gene: TRBV12-3/TRBV12-4
CDR3 DNA: TGTGCCAGCAGTTCCAGGGGAACAGATACGCAGTATTTT
CDR3 protein: CASSSRGTDTQYF

D gene: TRBD1
clone size: .
J gene: TRBJ2-7
V gene: TRBV19
CDR3 DNA: TGTGCCAGTAGCGATCGCCAGGGGACAGGGGGCTACGAGCAGTACTTC
CDR3 protein: CASSDRQGTGGYEQYF

D gene: .
clone size: .
J gene: TRBJ1-3
V gene: TRBV18
CDR3 DNA: TGTGCCAGCTCACCTGCGGGCGGCGTCTCTGGAAACACCATATATTTT
CDR3 protein: CASSPAGGVSGNTIYF

D gene: TRBD2
clone size: .
J gene: TRBJ2-1
V gene: TRBV5-4
CDR3 DNA: TGTGCCAGCAGCTTGGATCTAGCGGGAGGCCCTCGGTTCTTC
CDR3 protein: CASSLDLAGGPRFF

D gene: .
clone size: .
J gene: TRBJ1-6
V gene: TRBV27
CDR3 DNA: TGTGCCAGCAGTACTCAACAGGAGAGCTCCTATAATTCACCCCTCCACTTT
CDR3 protein: CASSTQQESSYNSPLHF

D gene: TRBD2
clone size: .
J gene: TRBJ2-5
V gene: TRBV7-6
CDR3 DNA: TGTGCCAGCAGCCAGAGCGGGGGCCAAGTAGAGACCCAGTACTTC
CDR3 protein: CASSQSGGQVETQYF

D gene: .
clone size: .
J gene: TRBJ1-2
V gene: TRBV19
CDR3 DNA: TGTGCCAGTAGTAGCCCTCTGGACAAGACTAACTATGGCTACACCTTC
CDR3 protein: CASSSPLDKTNYGYTF